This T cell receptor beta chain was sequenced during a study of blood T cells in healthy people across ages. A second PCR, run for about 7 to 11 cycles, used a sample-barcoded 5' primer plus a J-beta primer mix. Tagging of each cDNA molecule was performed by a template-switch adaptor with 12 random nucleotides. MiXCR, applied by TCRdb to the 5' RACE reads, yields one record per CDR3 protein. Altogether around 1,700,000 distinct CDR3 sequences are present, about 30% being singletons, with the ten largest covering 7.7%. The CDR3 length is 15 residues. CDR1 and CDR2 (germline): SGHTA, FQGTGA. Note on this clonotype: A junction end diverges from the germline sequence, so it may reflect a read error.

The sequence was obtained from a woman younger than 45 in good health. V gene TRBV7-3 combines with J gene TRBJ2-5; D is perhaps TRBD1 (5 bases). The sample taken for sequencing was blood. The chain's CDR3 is CAGSSIGAEQETQYF. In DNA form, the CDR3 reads TGTGCCGGCAGTTCAATTGGGGCGGAACAAGAGACCCAGTACTTC.